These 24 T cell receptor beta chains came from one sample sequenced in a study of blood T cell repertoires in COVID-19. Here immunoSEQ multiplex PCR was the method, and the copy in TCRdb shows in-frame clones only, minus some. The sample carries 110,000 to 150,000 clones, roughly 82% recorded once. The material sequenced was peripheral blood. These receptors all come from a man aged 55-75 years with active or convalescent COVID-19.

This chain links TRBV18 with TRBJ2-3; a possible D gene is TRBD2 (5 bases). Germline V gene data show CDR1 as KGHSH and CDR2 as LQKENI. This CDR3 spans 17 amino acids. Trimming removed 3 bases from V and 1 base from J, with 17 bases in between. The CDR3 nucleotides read TGTGCCAGCTCACCCCCCGGAGGAAACGGTGGCACAGATACGCAGTATTTT. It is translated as CASSPPGGNGGTDTQYF.

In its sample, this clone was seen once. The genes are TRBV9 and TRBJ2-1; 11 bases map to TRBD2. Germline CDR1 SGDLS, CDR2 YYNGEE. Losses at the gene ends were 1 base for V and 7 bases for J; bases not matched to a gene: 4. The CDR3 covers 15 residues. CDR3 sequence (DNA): TGTGCCAGCAGCGTAACTAGCGGGAGTATAAATGAGCAGTTCTTC. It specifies CASSVTSGSINEQFF.

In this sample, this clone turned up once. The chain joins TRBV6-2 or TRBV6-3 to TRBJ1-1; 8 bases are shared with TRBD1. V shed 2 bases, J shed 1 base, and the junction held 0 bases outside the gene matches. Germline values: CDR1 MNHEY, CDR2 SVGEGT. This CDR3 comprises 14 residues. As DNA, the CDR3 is TGTGCCAGCAGTTACGGACAGGGGAACACTGAAGCTTTCTTT. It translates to CASSYGQGNTEAFF.

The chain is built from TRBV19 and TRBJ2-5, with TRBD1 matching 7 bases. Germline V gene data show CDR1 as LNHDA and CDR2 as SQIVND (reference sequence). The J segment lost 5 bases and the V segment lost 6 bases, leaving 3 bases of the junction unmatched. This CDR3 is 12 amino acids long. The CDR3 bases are TGTGCCAGTAGCTCCAGGGGGGAGACCCAGTACTTC. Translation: CASSSRGETQYF.

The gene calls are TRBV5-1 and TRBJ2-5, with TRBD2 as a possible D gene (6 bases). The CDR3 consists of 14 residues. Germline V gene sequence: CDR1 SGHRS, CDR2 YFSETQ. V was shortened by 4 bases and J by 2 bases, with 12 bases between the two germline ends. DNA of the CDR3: TGCGCCAGCAGCCCGGGGGACTCACAAGAGACCCAGTACTTC. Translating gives CASSPGDSQETQYF.

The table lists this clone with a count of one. Written as DNA, the CDR3 is TGTGCCAGCAGCGTAGACAGGGATTATGGCTACACCTTC. As protein: CASSVDRDYGYTF. The chain recombines TRBV9 with TRBJ1-2; weak D call: TRBD1 (6 bases). CDR3 size: 13 residues. Trimming took 0 bases from V and 5 from J, leaving 8 bases between them. Germline values: CDR1 SGDLS, CDR2 YYNGEE.

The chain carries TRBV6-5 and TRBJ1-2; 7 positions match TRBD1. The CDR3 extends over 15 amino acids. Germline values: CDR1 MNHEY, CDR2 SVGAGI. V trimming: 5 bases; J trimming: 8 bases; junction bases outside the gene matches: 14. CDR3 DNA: TGTGCCAGCAGTATGGGCCGAGGGGGCTTACTCGGCTACACCTTC. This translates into CASSMGRGGLLGYTF.

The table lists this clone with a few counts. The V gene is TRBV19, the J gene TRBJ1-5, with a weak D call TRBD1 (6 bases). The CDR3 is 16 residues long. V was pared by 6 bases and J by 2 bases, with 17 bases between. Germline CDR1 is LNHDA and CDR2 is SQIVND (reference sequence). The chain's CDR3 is CASRTNRAGGNQPQHF. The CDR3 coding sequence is TGTGCCAGTAGGACGAACAGGGCCGGGGGCAATCAGCCCCAGCATTTT.

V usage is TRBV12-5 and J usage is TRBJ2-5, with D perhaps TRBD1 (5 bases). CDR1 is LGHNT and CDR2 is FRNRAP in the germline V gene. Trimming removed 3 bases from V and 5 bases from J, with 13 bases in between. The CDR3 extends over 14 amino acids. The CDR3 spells CASGFGMGLETQYF. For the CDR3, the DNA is TGTGCTAGTGGTTTCGGTATGGGGCTTGAGACCCAGTACTTC. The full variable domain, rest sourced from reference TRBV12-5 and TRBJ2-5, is DARVTQTPRHKVTEMGQEVTMRCQPILGHNTVFWYRQTMMQGLELLAYFRNRAPLDDSGMPKDRFSAEMPDATLATLKIQPSEPRDSAVYFCASGFGMGLETQYFGPGTRLLVL.

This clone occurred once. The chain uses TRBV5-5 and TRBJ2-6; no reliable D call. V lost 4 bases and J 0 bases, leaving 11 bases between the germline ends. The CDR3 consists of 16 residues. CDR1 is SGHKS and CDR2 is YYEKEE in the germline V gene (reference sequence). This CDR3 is CASSRYDSSGANVLTF. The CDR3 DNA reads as TGTGCCAGCAGCCGTTACGATAGCTCTGGGGCCAACGTCCTGACTTTC.

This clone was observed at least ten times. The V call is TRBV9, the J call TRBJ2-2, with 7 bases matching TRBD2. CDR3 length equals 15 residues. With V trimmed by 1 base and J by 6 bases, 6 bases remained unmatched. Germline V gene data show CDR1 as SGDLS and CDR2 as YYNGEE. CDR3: CASSVQGGRSGELFF. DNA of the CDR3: TGTGCCAGCAGCGTACAGGGCGGGAGATCCGGGGAGCTGTTTTTT. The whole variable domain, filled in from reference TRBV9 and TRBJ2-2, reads DSGVTQTPKHLITATGQRVTLRCSPRSGDLSVYWYQQSLDQGLQFLIQYYNGEERAKGNILERFSAQQFPDLHSELNLSSLELGDSALYFCASSVQGGRSGELFFGEGSRLTVL.

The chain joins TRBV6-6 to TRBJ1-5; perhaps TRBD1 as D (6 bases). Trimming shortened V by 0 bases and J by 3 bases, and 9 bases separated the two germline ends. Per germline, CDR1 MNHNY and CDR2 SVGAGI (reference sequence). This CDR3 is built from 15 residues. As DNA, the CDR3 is TGTGCCAGCAGTTACTCGACAGGAGACAATCAGCCCCAGCATTTT. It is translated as CASSYSTGDNQPQHF.

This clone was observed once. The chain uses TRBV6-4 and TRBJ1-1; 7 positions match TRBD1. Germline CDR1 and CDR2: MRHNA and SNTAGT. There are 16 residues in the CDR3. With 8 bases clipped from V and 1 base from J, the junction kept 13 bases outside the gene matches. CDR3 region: CASRPQPRDRNTEAFF. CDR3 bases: TGTGCCAGCCGACCCCAACCGAGGGACAGGAACACTGAAGCTTTCTTT.

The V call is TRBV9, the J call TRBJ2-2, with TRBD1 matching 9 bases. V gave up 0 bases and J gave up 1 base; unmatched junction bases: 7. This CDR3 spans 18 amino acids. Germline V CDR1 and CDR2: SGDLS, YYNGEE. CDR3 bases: TGTGCCAGCAGCGTAGTACCAGGGACAGGGATGAACACCGGGGAGCTGTTTTTT. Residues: CASSVVPGTGMNTGELFF. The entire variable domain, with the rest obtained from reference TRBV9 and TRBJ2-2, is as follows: DSGVTQTPKHLITATGQRVTLRCSPRSGDLSVYWYQQSLDQGLQFLIQYYNGEERAKGNILERFSAQQFPDLHSELNLSSLELGDSALYFCASSVVPGTGMNTGELFFGEGSRLTVL.

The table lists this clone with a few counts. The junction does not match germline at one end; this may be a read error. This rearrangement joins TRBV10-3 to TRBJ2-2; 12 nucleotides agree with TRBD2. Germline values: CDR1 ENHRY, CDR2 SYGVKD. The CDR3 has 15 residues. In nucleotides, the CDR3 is TGTGCCATCAGCCGGACTAGCGGGAACCCCGGGGAGCTGTTTTTT. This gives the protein CAISRTSGNPGELFF.

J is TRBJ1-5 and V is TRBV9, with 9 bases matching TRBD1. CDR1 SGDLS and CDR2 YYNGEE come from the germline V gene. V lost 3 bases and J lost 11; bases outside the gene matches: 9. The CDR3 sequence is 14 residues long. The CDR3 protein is CASSGGQGNAAQHF. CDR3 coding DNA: TGTGCCAGCAGCGGTGGACAGGGGAACGCAGCCCAGCATTTT.

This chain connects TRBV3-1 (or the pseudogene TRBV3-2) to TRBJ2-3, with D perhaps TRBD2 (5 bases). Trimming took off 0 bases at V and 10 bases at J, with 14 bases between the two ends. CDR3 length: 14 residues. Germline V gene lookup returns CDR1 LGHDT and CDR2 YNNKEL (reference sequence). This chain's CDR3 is CASSQESGLASQYF. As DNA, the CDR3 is TGTGCCAGCAGCCAAGAAAGTGGACTCGCGTCGCAGTATTTT.

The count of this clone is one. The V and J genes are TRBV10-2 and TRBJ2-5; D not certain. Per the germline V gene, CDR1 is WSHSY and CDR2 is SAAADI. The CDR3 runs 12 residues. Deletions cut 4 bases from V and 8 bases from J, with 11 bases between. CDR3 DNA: TGCGCCAGCAGTGGGTACGGAGAAACCCAGTACTTC. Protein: CASSGYGETQYF.

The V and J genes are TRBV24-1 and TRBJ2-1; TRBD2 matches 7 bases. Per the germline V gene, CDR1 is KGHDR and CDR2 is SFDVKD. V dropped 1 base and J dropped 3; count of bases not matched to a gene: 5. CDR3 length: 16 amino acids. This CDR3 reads CATSDLKGGSYNEQFF. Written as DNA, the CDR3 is TGTGCCACCAGTGATTTAAAGGGCGGGAGCTACAATGAGCAGTTCTTC.

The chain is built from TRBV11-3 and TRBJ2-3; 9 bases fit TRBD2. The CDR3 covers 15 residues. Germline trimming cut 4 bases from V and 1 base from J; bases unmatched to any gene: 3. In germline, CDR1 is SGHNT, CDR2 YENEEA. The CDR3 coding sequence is TGTGCCAGCAGCTCGCGGGGGGGCGGCACAGATACGCAGTATTTT. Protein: CASSSRGGGTDTQYF.

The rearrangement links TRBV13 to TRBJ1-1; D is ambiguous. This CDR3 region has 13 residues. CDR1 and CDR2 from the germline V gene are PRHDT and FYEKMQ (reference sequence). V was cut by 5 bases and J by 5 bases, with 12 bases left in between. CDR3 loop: CASSGGEGTEAFF. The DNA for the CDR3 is TGTGCCAGCAGCGGCGGGGAAGGGACTGAAGCTTTCTTT. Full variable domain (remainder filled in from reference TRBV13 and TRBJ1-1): AAGVIQSPRHLIKEKRETATLKCYPIPRHDTVYWYQQGPGQDPQFLISFYEKMQSDKGSIPDRFSAQQFSDYHSELNMSSLELGDSALYFCASSGGEGTEAFFGQGTRLTVV.

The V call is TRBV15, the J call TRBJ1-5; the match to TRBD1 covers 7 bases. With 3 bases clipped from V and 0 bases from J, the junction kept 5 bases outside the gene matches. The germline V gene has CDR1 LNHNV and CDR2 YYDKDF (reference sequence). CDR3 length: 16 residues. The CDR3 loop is CATSSPGQFSNQPQHF. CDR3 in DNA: TGTGCCACCAGCAGCCCGGGACAGTTTAGCAATCAGCCCCAGCATTTT.

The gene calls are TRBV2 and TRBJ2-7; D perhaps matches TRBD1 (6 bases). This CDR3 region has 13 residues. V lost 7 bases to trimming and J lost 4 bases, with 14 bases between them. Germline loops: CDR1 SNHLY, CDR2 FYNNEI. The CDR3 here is CASNTVRGYEQYF. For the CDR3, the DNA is TGTGCCAGCAATACGGTCAGGGGATACGAGCAGTACTTC.

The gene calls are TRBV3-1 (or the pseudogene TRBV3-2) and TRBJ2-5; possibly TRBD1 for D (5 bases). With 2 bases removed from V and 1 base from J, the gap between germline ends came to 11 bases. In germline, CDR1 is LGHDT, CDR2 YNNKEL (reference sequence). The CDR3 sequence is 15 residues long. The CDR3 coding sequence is TGTGCCAGCAGCCAACAACAGGCCCGCCAAGAGACCCAGTACTTC. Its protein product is CASSQQQARQETQYF.